This T cell receptor beta chain comes out of a study of blood T cells in healthy people across ages. Overall study results and limits: Estimated diversity, derived from one million T cells, was regarded as an underestimate. Both naive CD4+ cell counts and diversity were greater in long-lived donors than in aged donors.

A J-beta primer mix and a sample-barcoded 5' primer were used in a second PCR of roughly 6 to 11 cycles. The template-switch adaptor, which had 12 random nucleotides, put a tag on each cDNA molecule. TCRdb re-called the 5' RACE reads through MiXCR, storing one row per CDR3 protein. The sample consists of roughly 2 million distinct CDR3 sequences, 40% to 55% of them appearing once. Concerning this clonotype itself: What it recognizes is unknown.

Trimming took off 0 bases at V and 10 bases at J, with 8 bases between the two ends. The CDR3 contains 12 residues. Per the germline V gene, CDR1 is SGHRS and CDR2 is YFSETQ. Isolation of PBMCs gave at least 6.5 million cells per sample. This sequence was found in a woman in her 40s in good health. The chain employs TRBV5-1 and TRBJ2-1, with unresolved D. The sample taken for sequencing was blood. CDR3 region: CASSLDLKEQFF. DNA of the CDR3: TGCGCCAGCAGCTTGGACCTGAAGGAGCAGTTCTTC.